The rows below give T cell receptor beta chains drawn from one sample of a study of T-cell reconstitution after alpha-beta-depleted transplantation in children. One entry per CDR3 protein results from TCRdb running MiXCR on the PCR reads. This table has some 300,000 distinct CDR3 sequences, around 10% appearing once. Sequenced material: PBMCs, taken before TCRalphabeta/CD19-depleted stem cell transplant. The receptors were gathered from a boy under three years old with acute myeloid leukemia, due to receive a stem cell transplant. Each CDR3 is given with its conserved first and last residue. Each record gives: clone size, V gene, D gene, J gene, CDR3 DNA, CDR3 protein. D genes are given only for firm matches. Not every row has a clone size; where given, it reads once, few, many or a size class.

abundance: many; v_gene: TRBV5-1; d_gene: NA; j_gene: TRBJ2-3; CDR3nt: TGCGCCAGCAGCTTGGAGGGGCCAGGGGCCCCAGATACGCAGTATTTT; CDR3aa: CASSLEGPGAPDTQYF
abundance: NA; v_gene: TRBV18; d_gene: NA; j_gene: TRBJ1-4; CDR3nt: TGTGCCAGCTCACCGTGGGCCGATGAAAAACTGTTTTTT; CDR3aa: CASSPWADEKLFF
abundance: many; v_gene: TRBV4-3; d_gene: NA; j_gene: TRBJ2-1; CDR3nt: TGCGCCAGCAGCCAAGGACGGCAGGGAATCTACAATGAGCAGTTCTTC; CDR3aa: CASSQGRQGIYNEQFF
abundance: NA; v_gene: TRBV3-1; d_gene: TRBD2; j_gene: TRBJ2-7; CDR3nt: TGTGCCTGCTCCCAAGATAGACTAGCGGGGGGGACCTACGAGCAGTACTTC; CDR3aa: CACSQDRLAGGTYEQYF
abundance: many; v_gene: TRBV7-9; d_gene: NA; j_gene: TRBJ1-4; CDR3nt: TGTGCCAGCAGCTTAGCGCAATCAACTAATGAAAAACTGTTTTTT; CDR3aa: CASSLAQSTNEKLFF
abundance: NA; v_gene: TRBV20-1; d_gene: TRBD2; j_gene: TRBJ2-4; CDR3nt: TGCAGTGCTAGCGGGAGGGCCTCGGTCAAAAACATTCAGTACTTC; CDR3aa: CSASGRASVKNIQYF
abundance: NA; v_gene: TRBV11-3; d_gene: NA; j_gene: TRBJ2-6; CDR3nt: TGTGCCAGCATCTTAGACTATGGGTCTTCGGGGGCCAACGTCCTGACTTTC; CDR3aa: CASILDYGSSGANVLTF
abundance: many; v_gene: TRBV6-1; d_gene: TRBD1; j_gene: TRBJ2-6; CDR3nt: TGTGCCAGCAGTCCCGGACAGGGGAGGAACGTCCTGACTTTC; CDR3aa: CASSPGQGRNVLTF
abundance: many; v_gene: TRBV7-8; d_gene: TRBD2; j_gene: TRBJ2-7; CDR3nt: TGTGCCAGCAGCTCAGTAGCGGGAGGGGGGTCCTACGAGCAGTACTTC; CDR3aa: CASSSVAGGGSYEQYF
abundance: NA; v_gene: TRBV20-1; d_gene: TRBD2; j_gene: TRBJ2-1; CDR3nt: TGCAGTGCCCCGGGACTAGCGGGACCTTACAATGAGCAGTTCTTC; CDR3aa: CSAPGLAGPYNEQFF
abundance: many; v_gene: TRBV29-1; d_gene: TRBD1; j_gene: TRBJ2-2; CDR3nt: TGCAGCGTCGGAAACAGGGGGGCGAACACCGGGGAGCTGTTTTTT; CDR3aa: CSVGNRGANTGELFF
abundance: many; v_gene: TRBV11-3; d_gene: NA; j_gene: TRBJ2-3; CDR3nt: TGTGCCAGCAGCTCCCGTCGGGGAGAGGATACGCAGTATTTT; CDR3aa: CASSSRRGEDTQYF
abundance: NA; v_gene: TRBV7-3; d_gene: NA; j_gene: TRBJ2-7; CDR3nt: TGTGCCAGCAGCTTAACCGAGAAAGTGAAGACTACCTACGAGCAGTACTTC; CDR3aa: CASSLTEKVKTTYEQYF
abundance: many; v_gene: TRBV28; d_gene: NA; j_gene: TRBJ1-1; CDR3nt: TGTGCCAGCAGTTTTGGGGGGGAGATGAACACTGAAGCTTTCTTT; CDR3aa: CASSFGGEMNTEAFF
abundance: few; v_gene: TRBV7-9; d_gene: TRBD1; j_gene: TRBJ2-2; CDR3nt: TGTGCCAGCAGCTTAGACTGGGGACAGGGGAACACCGGGGAGCTGTTTTTT; CDR3aa: CASSLDWGQGNTGELFF
abundance: many; v_gene: TRBV12-3/TRBV12-4; d_gene: TRBD2; j_gene: TRBJ2-7; CDR3nt: TGTGCCAGCAGTTTACGGCGGGGGGCAACCTACGAGCAGTACTTC; CDR3aa: CASSLRRGATYEQYF
abundance: many; v_gene: TRBV7-8; d_gene: NA; j_gene: TRBJ1-4; CDR3nt: TGTGCCAGCAGCTTAGCGGCGCAAACTAATGAAAAACTGTTTTTT; CDR3aa: CASSLAAQTNEKLFF
abundance: few; v_gene: TRBV7-9; d_gene: NA; j_gene: TRBJ1-2; CDR3nt: TGTGCCAGCAGCCTAGGGCAGATGGGCTACACCTTC; CDR3aa: CASSLGQMGYTF
abundance: NA; v_gene: TRBV6-1; d_gene: NA; j_gene: TRBJ1-2; CDR3nt: TGTGCCAGCAGCCAACAGGGAGGCTATGGCTACACCTTC; CDR3aa: CASSQQGGYGYTF
abundance: many; v_gene: TRBV28; d_gene: NA; j_gene: TRBJ2-2; CDR3nt: TGTGCCAGCAGTTTACTAATCCCAGGGGCTAAGAACACCGGGGAGCTGTTTTTT; CDR3aa: CASSLLIPGAKNTGELFF
abundance: few; v_gene: TRBV21-1; d_gene: NA; j_gene: TRBJ2-7; CDR3nt: TGTGCCAGCAGCACCGAGGGGGTGTCCTACGATCAGTACTTC; CDR3aa: CASSTEGVSYDQYF
abundance: NA; v_gene: TRBV20-1; d_gene: NA; j_gene: TRBJ2-3; CDR3nt: TGCAGTGCTCCCGCGGAGTTTTCCACAGATACGCAGTATTTT; CDR3aa: CSAPAEFSTDTQYF
abundance: many; v_gene: TRBV6-5; d_gene: NA; j_gene: TRBJ2-7; CDR3nt: TGTGCCAGCGGTTTAGCGGTCTCCTACGAGCAGTACTTC; CDR3aa: CASGLAVSYEQYF
abundance: many; v_gene: TRBV24-1; d_gene: NA; j_gene: TRBJ2-5; CDR3nt: TGTGCCACCAGTCGGGGAGGTGCCCAAGAGACCCAGTACTTC; CDR3aa: CATSRGGAQETQYF
abundance: many; v_gene: TRBV5-1; d_gene: NA; j_gene: TRBJ2-7; CDR3nt: TGCGCCAGCAGCTTGGGGGAAGGGGCCTACGAGCAGTACTTC; CDR3aa: CASSLGEGAYEQYF
abundance: many; v_gene: TRBV20-1; d_gene: NA; j_gene: TRBJ2-3; CDR3nt: TGCAGTGCTAGAGCGCTACTAGCAGATACGCAGTATTTT; CDR3aa: CSARALLADTQYF
abundance: many; v_gene: TRBV29-1; d_gene: TRBD2; j_gene: TRBJ2-7; CDR3nt: TGCAGCGGGACTAGCGGGAACGAGCAGTACTTC; CDR3aa: CSGTSGNEQYF
abundance: many; v_gene: TRBV6-5; d_gene: NA; j_gene: TRBJ2-5; CDR3nt: TGTGCCAGCAGTTACTTCGGAGGACAGCTAAAAGAGACCCAGTACTTC; CDR3aa: CASSYFGGQLKETQYF
abundance: many; v_gene: TRBV7-2; d_gene: NA; j_gene: TRBJ2-7; CDR3nt: TGTGCCAGCAGCTTAGGGCCCTCAGGGCGCTCCTACGAGCAGTACTTC; CDR3aa: CASSLGPSGRSYEQYF
abundance: NA; v_gene: TRBV7-8; d_gene: TRBD1; j_gene: TRBJ2-7; CDR3nt: TGTGCCAGCATCTCGGGCAGGGGGCCCTACGAGCAGTACTTC; CDR3aa: CASISGRGPYEQYF
abundance: many; v_gene: TRBV12-3/TRBV12-4; d_gene: NA; j_gene: TRBJ2-5; CDR3nt: TGTGCCAGCAGTTTGGTCGAACAAGAGACCCAGTACTTC; CDR3aa: CASSLVEQETQYF
abundance: many; v_gene: TRBV7-8; d_gene: NA; j_gene: TRBJ2-3; CDR3nt: TGTGCCAGCAGCTTACTGGAGGGGGGTGGCACAGATACGCAGTATTTT; CDR3aa: CASSLLEGGGTDTQYF
abundance: many; v_gene: TRBV10-2; d_gene: TRBD1; j_gene: TRBJ2-5; CDR3nt: TGCGCCAGCAGTGAGCCGGGACAGGGAGAGACCCAGTACTTC; CDR3aa: CASSEPGQGETQYF
abundance: many; v_gene: TRBV27; d_gene: NA; j_gene: TRBJ2-1; CDR3nt: TGTGCCAGCAGTTTAGGCCTGACATGGGAGCAGTTCTTC; CDR3aa: CASSLGLTWEQFF
abundance: many; v_gene: TRBV12-3/TRBV12-4; d_gene: NA; j_gene: TRBJ2-1; CDR3nt: TGTGCCAGCATCGGGGGGCGTCTAGCCTACAATGAGCAGTTCTTC; CDR3aa: CASIGGRLAYNEQFF
abundance: few; v_gene: TRBV7-9; d_gene: TRBD1; j_gene: TRBJ2-6; CDR3nt: TGTGCCAGCAGCCGGGGACAGGGACTCTCTGGGGCCAACGTCCTGACTTTC; CDR3aa: CASSRGQGLSGANVLTF
abundance: many; v_gene: TRBV20-1; d_gene: NA; j_gene: TRBJ2-1; CDR3nt: TGCAGTGCTAGCTACTCTACCGGGGGTAGTGAGCAGTTCTTC; CDR3aa: CSASYSTGGSEQFF
abundance: NA; v_gene: TRBV3-1; d_gene: NA; j_gene: TRBJ1-5; CDR3nt: TGTGCCTCCTGCAAGCACGGTCATCAGCCCCAGCATTTT; CDR3aa: CASCKHGHQPQHF
abundance: many; v_gene: TRBV12-3/TRBV12-4; d_gene: NA; j_gene: TRBJ2-7; CDR3nt: TGTGCCTGCAGCTCAGGACAGCATTCCTACGAGCAGTACTTC; CDR3aa: CACSSGQHSYEQYF
abundance: many; v_gene: TRBV12-3/TRBV12-4; d_gene: NA; j_gene: TRBJ1-5; CDR3nt: TGTGCCAGCAGTCGTGGTCCAAGGGCAGGGGGCAATCAGCCCCAGCATTTT; CDR3aa: CASSRGPRAGGNQPQHF